This is a list of T cell receptor beta chains from one sample in a study of T cell responses to AZD1222 COVID-19 vaccine. Sequencing was performed with immunoSEQ multiplex PCR; in TCRdb, only in-frame clones are kept and a portion is missing. The sample lists about 150,000 clones; around 85% were seen once. The specimen was peripheral blood, collected on day 0 of MenACWY control vaccination. The receptors derive from an adult in good health. Each CDR3 is given with its conserved first and last residue. The order of the fields is V gene, J gene, clone size, D gene, CDR3 protein, CDR3 DNA. The D gene is left open where the match is weak. Some rows have no size entry. The others give once, few or many, or a class for an expanded clone.

>TRBV2|TRBJ1-3|NA|NA
CASKRISGNTIYF
TGTGCCAGCAAACGGATCTCTGGAAACACCATATATTTT
>TRBV18|TRBJ1-5|NA|TRBD1
CASSPGQGNQPQHF
TGTGCCAGCTCACCGGGACAGGGCAATCAGCCCCAGCATTTT
>TRBV30|TRBJ1-5|NA|NA
CAWSVQGGLFGQPQHF
TGTGCCTGGAGTGTACAGGGAGGGCTTTTTGGTCAGCCCCAGCATTTT
>TRBV12-3/TRBV12-4|TRBJ1-1|NA|NA
CASSVGQDTEAFF
TGTGCCAGCAGTGTGGGGCAGGACACTGAAGCTTTCTTT
>TRBV11-2|TRBJ1-2|NA|TRBD1
CASSLTGTGLANYGYTF
TGTGCCAGCAGCTTAACCGGGACAGGGTTAGCTAACTATGGCTACACCTTC
>TRBV6-5|TRBJ1-1|NA|NA
CASSYSGEWTEAFF
TGTGCCAGCAGTTACTCGGGGGAGTGGACTGAAGCTTTCTTT
>TRBV6-5|TRBJ2-6|NA|NA
CASSSGAQYNVLTF
TGTGCCAGCAGTTCGGGGGCTCAATACAACGTCCTGACTTTC
>TRBV5-1|TRBJ2-1|once|TRBD2
CASSLSSGTYNEQFF
TGCGCCAGCAGCTTGTCTAGCGGGACCTACAATGAGCAGTTCTTC
>TRBV7-7|TRBJ2-3|NA|NA
CASSLSLGERDTQYF
TGTGCTAGCAGCTTAAGTCTAGGAGAAAGAGATACGCAGTATTTT
>TRBV4-3|TRBJ1-2|NA|TRBD1
CASSQGDRDYGYTF
TGCGCCAGCAGCCAAGGGGACAGAGACTATGGCTACACCTTC
>TRBV6-4|TRBJ2-3|NA|TRBD1
CASSEQGADTQYF
TGTGCCAGCAGTGAACAGGGGGCAGATACGCAGTATTTT
>TRBV6-2/TRBV6-3|TRBJ1-5|NA|TRBD1
CASSYGTGIGNQPQHF
TGTGCCAGCAGTTACGGGACAGGGATTGGCAATCAGCCCCAGCATTTT
>TRBV27|TRBJ1-1|once|TRBD1
CASSPPGQGNPEAFF
TGTGCCAGCAGTCCCCCTGGACAGGGTAACCCTGAAGCTTTCTTT
>TRBV2|TRBJ1-6|few|NA
CASSEADSWTLNEALHF
TGTGCCAGCAGTGAAGCTGATTCGTGGACATTAAACGAAGCCCTCCACTTT
>TRBV19|TRBJ1-2|NA|TRBD1
CASSTSLTGSYTF
TGTGCCAGTAGTACTTCTTTGACAGGGAGCTACACCTTC
>TRBV28|TRBJ2-1|NA|NA
CASSPPGISYNEQFF
TGTGCCAGCAGTCCCCCAGGCATCTCCTACAATGAGCAGTTCTTC
>TRBV9|TRBJ1-3|NA|TRBD1
CASSEGATRGNTIYF
TGTGCCAGCAGCGAGGGGGCAACCCGGGGAAACACCATATATTTT
>TRBV18|TRBJ1-4|once|NA
CASSPLATPSEKLFF
TGTGCCAGCTCACCATTGGCTACGCCTAGTGAAAAACTGTTTTTT
>TRBV7-2|TRBJ2-1|NA|NA
CASSLVQSGEQFF
TGTGCCAGCAGCTTAGTGCAGTCCGGTGAGCAGTTCTTC
>TRBV4-3|TRBJ1-2|NA|TRBD1
CASSRNTGDYGYTF
TGCGCCAGCAGCCGGAATACAGGGGACTATGGCTACACCTTC